This TCR beta chain was sequenced for a study of cytomegalovirus exposure and HLA in healthy donors. The study's findings and limits: In a later analysis, at a false discovery rate of 0.05, under 20,000 TCR beta sequences matched HLA alleles. A later analysis showed TCR association rates differing by HLA locus, peaking at DRB1 and lowest at HLA-C.

60 Vbeta and 13 Jbeta primers were used in PCR. Clones were sequenced by immunoSEQ multiplex PCR, and TCRdb holds only the in-frame ones, with some missing. The table lists about 110,000 clones. Note on this clone: Antigen specificity is unknown.

The ends were cut back, 5 bases at V and 5 bases at J, with 16 bases in the middle. The CDR3 consists of 15 residues. Germline CDR1 reads MNHEY; CDR2 reads SMNVEV (reference sequence). The sequence was obtained from a man aged 25 to 40 in good health and CMV-seronegative. The chain employs TRBV27 and TRBJ2-1; D is possibly TRBD1 (6 bases). Sequenced material: PBMCs. The CDR3 region is CASSIQGQGNNEQFF. CDR3 DNA sequence: TGTGCCAGCAGTATCCAGGGGCAAGGTAACAATGAGCAGTTCTTC.